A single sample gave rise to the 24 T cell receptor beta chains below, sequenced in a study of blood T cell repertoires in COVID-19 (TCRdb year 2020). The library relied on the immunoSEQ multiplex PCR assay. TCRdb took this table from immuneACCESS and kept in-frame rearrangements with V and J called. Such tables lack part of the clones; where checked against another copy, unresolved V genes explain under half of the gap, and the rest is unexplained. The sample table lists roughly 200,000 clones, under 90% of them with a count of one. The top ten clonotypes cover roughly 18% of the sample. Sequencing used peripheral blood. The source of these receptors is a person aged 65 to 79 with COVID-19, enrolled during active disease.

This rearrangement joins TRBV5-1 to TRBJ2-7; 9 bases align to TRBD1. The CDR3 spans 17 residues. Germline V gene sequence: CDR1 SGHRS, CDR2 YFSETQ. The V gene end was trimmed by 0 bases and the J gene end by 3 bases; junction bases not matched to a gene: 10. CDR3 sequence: CASSLGKRGTGFYEQYF. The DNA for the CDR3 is TGCGCCAGCAGCTTGGGCAAGAGGGGGACAGGGTTCTACGAGCAGTACTTC.

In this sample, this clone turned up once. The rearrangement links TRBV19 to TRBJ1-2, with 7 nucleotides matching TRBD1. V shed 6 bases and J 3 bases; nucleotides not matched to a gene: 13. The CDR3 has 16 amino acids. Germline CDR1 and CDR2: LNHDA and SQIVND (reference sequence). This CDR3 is CASSRKGTAEDYGYTF. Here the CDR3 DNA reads TGTGCCAGTAGCCGAAAAGGGACAGCAGAAGACTATGGCTACACCTTC.

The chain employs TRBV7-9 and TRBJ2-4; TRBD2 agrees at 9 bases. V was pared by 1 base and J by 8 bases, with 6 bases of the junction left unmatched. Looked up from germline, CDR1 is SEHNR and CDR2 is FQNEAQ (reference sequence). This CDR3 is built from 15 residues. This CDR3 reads CASSLVAGGLDIQYF. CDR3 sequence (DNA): TGTGCCAGCAGCTTAGTCGCGGGAGGGCTTGACATTCAGTACTTC.

CDR3 loop: CASSRIGSSYNEQFF. CDR3 bases: TGCGCCAGCAGCCGAATAGGGAGCTCCTACAATGAGCAGTTCTTC. This chain uses TRBV4-1 with TRBJ2-1, with D tentatively TRBD2 (5 bases). The CDR3 has 15 residues. Germline loops: CDR1 MGHRA, CDR2 YSYEKL. Trimming took off 4 bases at V and 0 bases at J, with 10 bases between the two ends.

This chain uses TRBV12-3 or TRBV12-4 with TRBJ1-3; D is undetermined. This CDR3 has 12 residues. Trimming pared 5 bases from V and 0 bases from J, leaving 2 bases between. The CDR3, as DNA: TGTGCCAGCAGTCACTCTGGAAACACCATATATTTT. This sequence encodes CASSHSGNTIYF.

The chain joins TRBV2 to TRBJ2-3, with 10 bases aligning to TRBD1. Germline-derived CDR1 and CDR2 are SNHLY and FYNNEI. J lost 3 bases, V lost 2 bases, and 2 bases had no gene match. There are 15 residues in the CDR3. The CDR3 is CASSERQGATDTQYF. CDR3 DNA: TGTGCCAGCAGTGAACGACAGGGGGCGACAGATACGCAGTATTTT.

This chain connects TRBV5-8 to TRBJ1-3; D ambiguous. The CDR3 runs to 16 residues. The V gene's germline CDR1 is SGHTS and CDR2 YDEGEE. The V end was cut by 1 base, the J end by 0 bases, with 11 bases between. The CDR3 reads CASSLLLGSSGNTIYF. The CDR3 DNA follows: TGTGCCAGCAGCTTGTTGCTGGGGAGCTCTGGAAACACCATATATTTT. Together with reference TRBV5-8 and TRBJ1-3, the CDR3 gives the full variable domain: EAGVTQSPTHLIKTRGQQATLRCSPISGHTSVYWYQQALGLGLQFLLWYDEGEERNRGNFPPRFSGRQFPNYSSELNVNALELEDSALYLCASSLLLGSSGNTIYFGEGSWLTVV.

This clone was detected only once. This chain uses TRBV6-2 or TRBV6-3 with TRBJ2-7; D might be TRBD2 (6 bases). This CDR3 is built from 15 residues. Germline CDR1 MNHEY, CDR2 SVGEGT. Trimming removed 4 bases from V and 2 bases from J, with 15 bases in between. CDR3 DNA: TGTGCCAGCAGTTTAGGAGGGCAGGGAACCTACGAGCAGTACTTC. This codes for CASSLGGQGTYEQYF.

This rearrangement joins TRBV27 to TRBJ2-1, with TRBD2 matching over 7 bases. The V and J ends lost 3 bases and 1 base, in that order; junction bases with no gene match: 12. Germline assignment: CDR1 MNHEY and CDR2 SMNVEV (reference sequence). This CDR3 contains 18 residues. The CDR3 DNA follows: TGTGCCAGCAGTTTTAGATGGGCGGGAGATGGGTCCTACAATGAGCAGTTCTTC. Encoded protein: CASSFRWAGDGSYNEQFF.

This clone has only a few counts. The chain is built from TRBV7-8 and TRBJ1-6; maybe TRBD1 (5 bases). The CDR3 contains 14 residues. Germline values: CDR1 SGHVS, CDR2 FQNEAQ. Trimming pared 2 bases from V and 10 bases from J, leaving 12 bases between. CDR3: CASSLKGQSSPLHF. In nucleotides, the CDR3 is TGTGCCAGCAGCTTAAAGGGGCAGTCCTCACCCCTCCACTTT.

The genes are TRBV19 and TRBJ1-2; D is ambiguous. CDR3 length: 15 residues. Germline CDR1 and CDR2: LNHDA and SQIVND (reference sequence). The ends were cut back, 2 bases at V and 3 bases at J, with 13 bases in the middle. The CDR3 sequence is CASSILPRVDYGYTF. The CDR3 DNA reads TGTGCCAGTAGTATATTGCCCCGGGTCGACTATGGCTACACCTTC.

The CDR3 loop is CASGQGGWSSYEQYF. The DNA for the CDR3 is TGTGCCAGCGGGCAAGGGGGTTGGAGCTCCTACGAGCAGTACTTC. The gene calls are TRBV5-6 and TRBJ2-7; TRBD1 might be the D (6 bases). Trimming removed 7 bases at V and 0 bases at J, with 17 bases between. CDR3 length: 15 amino acids. Germline V gene data show CDR1 as SGHDT and CDR2 as YYEEEE. Full variable domain (outside the CDR3, taken from reference TRBV5-6 and TRBJ2-7): DAGVTQSPTHLIKTRGQQVTLRCSPKSGHDTVSWYQQALGQGPQFIFQYYEEEERQRGNFPDRFSGHQFPNYSSELNVNALLLGDSALYLCASGQGGWSSYEQYFGPGTRLTVT.

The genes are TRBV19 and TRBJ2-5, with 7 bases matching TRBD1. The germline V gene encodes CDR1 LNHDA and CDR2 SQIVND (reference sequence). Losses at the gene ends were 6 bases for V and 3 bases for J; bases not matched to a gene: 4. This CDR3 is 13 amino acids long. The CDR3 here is CASRTQGKETQYF. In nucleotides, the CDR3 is TGTGCCAGTAGGACACAGGGGAAAGAGACCCAGTACTTC.

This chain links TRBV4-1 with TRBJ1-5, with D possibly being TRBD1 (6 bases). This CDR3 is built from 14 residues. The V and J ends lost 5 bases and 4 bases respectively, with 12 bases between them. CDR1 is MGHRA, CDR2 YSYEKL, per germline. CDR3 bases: TGCGCCAGCAGCAGCACAGGGTATAATCAGCCCCAGCATTTT. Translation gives CASSSTGYNQPQHF.

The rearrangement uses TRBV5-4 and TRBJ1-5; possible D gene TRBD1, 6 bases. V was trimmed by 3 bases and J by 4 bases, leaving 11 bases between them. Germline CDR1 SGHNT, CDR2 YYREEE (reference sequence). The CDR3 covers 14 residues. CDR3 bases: TGTGCCAGCAGCTACCAGGGGTTAAATCAGCCCCAGCATTTT. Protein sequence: CASSYQGLNQPQHF. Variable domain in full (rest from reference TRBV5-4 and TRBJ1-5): ETGVTQSPTHLIKTRGQQVTLRCSSQSGHNTVSWYQQALGQGPQFIFQYYREEENGRGNFPPRFSGLQFPNYSSELNVNALELDDSALYLCASSYQGLNQPQHFGDGTRLSIL.

The CDR3 loop is CASSIDSQGLSNQPQHF. CDR3 nucleotides: TGTGCCAGTAGTATCGATTCTCAGGGACTTAGCAATCAGCCCCAGCATTTT. The genes are TRBV19 and TRBJ1-5; possible D gene TRBD1, 5 bases. V gave up 3 bases and J gave up 0 bases, with 15 bases separating them. The CDR3 is 17 residues long. Per the germline V gene, CDR1 is LNHDA and CDR2 is SQIVND (reference sequence).

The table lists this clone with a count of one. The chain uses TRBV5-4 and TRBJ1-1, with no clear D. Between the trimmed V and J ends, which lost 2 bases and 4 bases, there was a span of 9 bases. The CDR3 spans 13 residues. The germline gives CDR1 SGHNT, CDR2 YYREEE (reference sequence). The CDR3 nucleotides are TGTGCCAGCAGCTTAGGAGGGATCACTGAAGCTTTCTTT. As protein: CASSLGGITEAFF.

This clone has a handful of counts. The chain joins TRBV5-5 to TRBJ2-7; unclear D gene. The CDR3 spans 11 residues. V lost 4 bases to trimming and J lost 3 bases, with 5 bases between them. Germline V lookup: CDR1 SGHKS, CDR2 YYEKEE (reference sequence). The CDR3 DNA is TGTGCCAGCAGCCCGTTCTACGAGCAGTACTTC. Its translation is CASSPFYEQYF. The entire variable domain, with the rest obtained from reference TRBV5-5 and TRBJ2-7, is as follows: DAGVTQSPTHLIKTRGQQVTLRCSPISGHKSVSWYQQVLGQGPQFIFQYYEKEERGRGNFPDRFSARQFPNYSSELNVNALLLGDSALYLCASSPFYEQYFGPGTRLTVT.

In DNA, the CDR3 is TGTGCCAGCAGCTTGGCCGGGACGCTCCCGGGAGGGGCTTTCTTT. Amino acids: CASSLAGTLPGGAFF. The chain carries TRBV5-4 and TRBJ1-1; weak D call: TRBD1 (5 bases). The CDR3 spans 15 residues. V lost 0 bases, J lost 11 bases, and 20 bases lay in between. Germline CDR1 reads SGHNT; CDR2 reads YYREEE (reference sequence).

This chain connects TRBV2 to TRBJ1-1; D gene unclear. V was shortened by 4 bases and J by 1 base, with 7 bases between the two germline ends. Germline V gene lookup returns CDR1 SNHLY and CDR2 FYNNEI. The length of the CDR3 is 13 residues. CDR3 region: CASSVFGNTEAFF. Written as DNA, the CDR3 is TGTGCCAGCAGTGTATTCGGGAACACTGAAGCTTTCTTT.

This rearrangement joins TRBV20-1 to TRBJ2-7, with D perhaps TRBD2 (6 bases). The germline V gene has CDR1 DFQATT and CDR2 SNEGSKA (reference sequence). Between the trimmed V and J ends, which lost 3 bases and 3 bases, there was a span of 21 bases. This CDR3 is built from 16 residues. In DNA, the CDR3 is TGCAGTGCTAGTCGCCCCCCGGGGGTGACCGGCTACGAGCAGTACTTC. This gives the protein CSASRPPGVTGYEQYF.

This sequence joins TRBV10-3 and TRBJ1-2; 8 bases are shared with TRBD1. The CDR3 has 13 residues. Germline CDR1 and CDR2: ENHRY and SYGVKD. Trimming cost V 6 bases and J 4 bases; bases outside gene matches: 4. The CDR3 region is CAISQGAGYGYTF. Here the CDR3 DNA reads TGTGCCATCAGCCAGGGGGCTGGCTATGGCTACACCTTC.

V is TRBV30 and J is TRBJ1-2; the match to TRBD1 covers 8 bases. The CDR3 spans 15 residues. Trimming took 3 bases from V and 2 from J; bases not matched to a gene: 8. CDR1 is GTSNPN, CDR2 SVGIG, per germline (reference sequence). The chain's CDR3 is CAWSIWTGLNYGYTF. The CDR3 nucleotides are TGTGCCTGGAGCATTTGGACAGGGCTAAACTATGGCTACACCTTC. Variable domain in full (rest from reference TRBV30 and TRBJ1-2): SQTIHQWPATLVQPVGSPLSLECTVEGTSNPNLYWYRQAAGRGLQLLFYSVGIGQISSEVPQNLSASRPQDRQFILSSKKLLLSDSGFYLCAWSIWTGLNYGYTFGSGTRLTVV.

The CDR3 coding sequence is TGTGCCAGTGGACTTCGGACGTCGGTAAATGAAAAACTGTTTTTT. Translated: CASGLRTSVNEKLFF. The rearrangement links TRBV19 to TRBJ1-4, with D hard to call. Germline V CDR1 and CDR2: LNHDA, SQIVND (reference sequence). CDR3 length: 15 amino acids. V was pared by 8 bases and J by 5 bases, with 18 bases between.